This is a list of T cell receptor beta chains from one sample in a study of blood T cell repertoires in COVID-19. Only in-frame clones appear in the TCRdb table, and some are missing; sequencing was by immunoSEQ multiplex PCR. The table records 250,000 to 350,000 clones, about 85% of them present only once. Sequenced input: peripheral blood. Receptors originate from a woman between 50 and 59 years old who had recovered from COVID-19. CDR3s include the opening cysteine and the closing phenylalanine or tryptophan. The D gene is left open where the match is weak. Clone size, where shown, is once, few, many, or a class for clones that have expanded.

D gene	clone size	V gene	J gene	CDR3 DNA	CDR3 protein
NA	NA	TRBV4-1	TRBJ2-1	TGCGCCAGCAGCCTAGGAGGCGTATCTGTTGAGCAGTTCTTC	CASSLGGVSVEQFF
NA	NA	TRBV3-1/TRBV3-2	TRBJ2-5	TGTGCCAGCAGCCACCTGGGGGCTGGAGAGACCCAGTACTTC	CASSHLGAGETQYF
NA	NA	TRBV7-2	TRBJ2-7	TGTGCCAGCAGCTTAGAGACTAGGATGACCGTCGAGCAGTACTTC	CASSLETRMTVEQYF
NA	NA	TRBV19	TRBJ2-1	TGTGCCAGTCGGGGCCAGGGGCAGTATGAGCAGTTCTTC	CASRGQGQYEQFF
NA	few	TRBV3-1/TRBV3-2	TRBJ2-1	TGTGCCAGCAGCCAAGCGACAGCTCGCTCCTACAATGAGCAGTTCTTC	CASSQATARSYNEQFF
NA	NA	TRBV5-4	TRBJ1-1	TGTGCCAGCAGCTTGGGGCGCCCGCGGAGCACTGAAGCTTTCTTT	CASSLGRPRSTEAFF
NA	NA	TRBV9	TRBJ1-2	TGTGCCAGCAGCGTAGGCCTCGAAGGAGGGTTCGAGGGTCTAGGCTACACCTTC	CASSVGLEGGFEGLGYTF
NA	NA	TRBV28	TRBJ2-5	TGTGCCAGCAGGTACTTTACCCGGGAGACCCAGTACTTC	CASRYFTRETQYF
NA	NA	TRBV7-9	TRBJ1-3	TGTGCCAGCACCGAGAGTACGGGGGTCGGAAACACCATATATTTT	CASTESTGVGNTIYF
NA	NA	TRBV5-1	TRBJ2-1	TGCGCCAGCAGCTTGGTATCCCAGGGGTCATACAATGAGCAGTTCTTC	CASSLVSQGSYNEQFF
NA	NA	TRBV19	TRBJ1-4	TGTGCCAGTAGTATTCGGGCAACTAATGAAAAACTGTTTTTT	CASSIRATNEKLFF
TRBD2	NA	TRBV7-3	TRBJ2-7	TGTGCCAGCAGCGTAAGCGGGGTTTCCTACGAGCAGTACTTC	CASSVSGVSYEQYF
TRBD1	NA	TRBV11-2	TRBJ1-2	TGTGCCAGCAGCTTAGTGCGACAGGGGATGAAGTATGGCTACACCTTC	CASSLVRQGMKYGYTF
TRBD1	few	TRBV19	TRBJ2-5	TGTGCCAGTAGTATACAGGGGGCGCGGGACCAGTACTTC	CASSIQGARDQYF
NA	NA	TRBV7-2	TRBJ1-1	TGTGCCAGCAGCCTCGACAGAGACACTGAAGCTTTCTTT	CASSLDRDTEAFF
NA	NA	TRBV10-3	TRBJ1-2	TGTGCCATCAGTGATGCACAGGGCATCTATGGCTACACCTTC	CAISDAQGIYGYTF
TRBD2	NA	TRBV2	TRBJ2-1	TGTGCCAGCAGGTACGGCGGGAGTGGTTATGAGCAGTTCTTC	CASRYGGSGYEQFF
NA	NA	TRBV5-1	TRBJ1-6	TGCGCCAGCAGCCAAGCAGGTTGGGATAATTCACCCCTCCACTTT	CASSQAGWDNSPLHF
NA	once	TRBV5-5	TRBJ2-3	TGTGCCAGCAGCACCTATTACCTTAGCACAGATACGCAGTATTTT	CASSTYYLSTDTQYF
TRBD1	NA	TRBV2	TRBJ2-7	TGTGCCAGCAGAAAAGCAGGGGACAGGGTTTACGAGCAGTACTTC	CASRKAGDRVYEQYF
TRBD2	once	TRBV18	TRBJ2-1	TGTGCCAGCTCCCCTTTGGCGGGGGTGCTAACTCGTGGGCAGTTCTTC	CASSPLAGVLTRGQFF
TRBD2	NA	TRBV5-4	TRBJ2-3	TGTGCCAGCAGCCCGGGGGGGGAGAAACGGACAGATACGCAGTATTTT	CASSPGGEKRTDTQYF
NA	once	TRBV7-8	TRBJ1-1	TGTGCCAGCAGCGTCCTAACGGGGGGATTTATGAACACTGAAGCTTTCTTT	CASSVLTGGFMNTEAFF
TRBD1	NA	TRBV6-2/TRBV6-3	TRBJ2-7	TGTGCCAGCAGTTACTCTCGCGACAGGGGCGCGGGGGAGCAGTACTTC	CASSYSRDRGAGEQYF
NA	NA	TRBV18	TRBJ2-1	TGTGCCAGCTCCAACCGGGGAGCCTGGCGCTATGAGCAGTTCTTC	CASSNRGAWRYEQFF
TRBD1	NA	TRBV14	TRBJ1-2	TGTGCCAGCAGCCGAACCGGGACAGACTATGGCTACACCTTC	CASSRTGTDYGYTF
NA	few	TRBV19	TRBJ1-5	TGTGCCATCGCCAGGGACAATGATCAGCCCCAGCATTTT	CAIARDNDQPQHF
NA	NA	TRBV3-1/TRBV3-2	TRBJ1-4	TGTGCCAGCAGCCCGTCAGGGAAATCTGAAAAACTGTTTTTT	CASSPSGKSEKLFF
TRBD1	NA	TRBV28	TRBJ1-2	TGTGCCAGCAGCCCGGGACAGGGCGGGGGCTACACCTTC	CASSPGQGGGYTF
TRBD2	NA	TRBV24-1	TRBJ2-1	TGTGCCACCAGTGATGCGGGGGAGCATTACAATGAGCAGTTCTTC	CATSDAGEHYNEQFF
TRBD1	NA	TRBV30	TRBJ1-4	TGTGCCTGGAGTGTACTCGGGACAGGGCTTAGAGACATGAATGAAAAACTGTTTTTT	CAWSVLGTGLRDMNEKLFF
NA	NA	TRBV3-1/TRBV3-2	TRBJ1-2	TGTGCCAGCAGCCGGACAGTTAACTATGGCTACACCTTC	CASSRTVNYGYTF
NA	NA	TRBV3-1/TRBV3-2	TRBJ1-2	TGTGCCAGCAGCCAAGCCGGGGTCTATGGCTACACCTTC	CASSQAGVYGYTF
TRBD2	few	TRBV5-1	TRBJ2-1	TGCGCCAGCAGCTTGAGACTAGCGGGGGCCCTTGGCGACAATGAGCAGTTCTTC	CASSLRLAGALGDNEQFF
NA	NA	TRBV30	TRBJ1-1	TGTGCCTGGAATCTGTTGTCGGGGGCTGAAGCTTTCTTT	CAWNLLSGAEAFF
TRBD2	NA	TRBV30	TRBJ2-3	TGTGCCTGGGTAACTAGCGGGAACACAGATACGCAGTATTTT	CAWVTSGNTDTQYF
NA	NA	TRBV5-4	TRBJ2-5	TGTGCCAGCAGCACCCCGACAGACGAAGAGACCCAGTACTTC	CASSTPTDEETQYF
NA	NA	TRBV2	TRBJ1-4	TGTGCCAGCAGTGATTTGGGTTCGGGTGAAAAACTGTTTTTT	CASSDLGSGEKLFF
NA	NA	TRBV12-2	TRBJ2-5	TGTGCAAGTCGCTTAGTAATGGTAGCGGGAGTCCAAGAGACCCAGTACTTC	CASRLVMVAGVQETQYF
NA	NA	TRBV7-2	TRBJ1-4	TGTGCCAGCAGCTCACGAGGCTTATTTAATGAAAAACTGTTTTTT	CASSSRGLFNEKLFF
NA	NA	TRBV12-3/TRBV12-4	TRBJ1-6	TGTGCCAGCGCCGCTTCCGGGAATTCACCCCTCCACTTT	CASAASGNSPLHF
NA	NA	TRBV30	TRBJ2-2	TGTGCCTGGAGTCCGTTGTCGAACACCGGGGAGCTGTTTTTT	CAWSPLSNTGELFF
TRBD1	NA	TRBV19	TRBJ1-5	TGTGCCAGTAGTAGCGGACAGGGAGGTCAGCCCCAGCATTTT	CASSSGQGGQPQHF
TRBD1	NA	TRBV5-1	TRBJ1-3	TGCGCCAGCAGCCCGGGACAGGCGAGCTCTGGAAACACCATATATTTT	CASSPGQASSGNTIYF
TRBD2	few	TRBV7-2	TRBJ2-1	TGTGCCACCACAGCTTGGCGGGGGACCTACAATGAGCAGTTCTTC	CATTAWRGTYNEQFF
NA	NA	TRBV5-6	TRBJ2-2	TGTGCCAGCAGCCCGGGGGTTACCGGGGAGCTGTTTTTT	CASSPGVTGELFF
TRBD1	NA	TRBV7-2	TRBJ1-2	TGTGCCAGCAGCTTAGGCCGACAGGGAGTCTATGGCTACACCTTC	CASSLGRQGVYGYTF
NA	NA	TRBV5-1	TRBJ1-2	TGCGCCAGCAGCTTGGACGGCAGGGTGGATGGCTACACCTTC	CASSLDGRVDGYTF
NA	NA	TRBV6-2/TRBV6-3	TRBJ2-7	TGTGCCAGCAGTTACGGGACTGAGCAGTACTTC	CASSYGTEQYF
TRBD1	NA	TRBV7-9	TRBJ1-3	TGTGCCAGCAGCTTACCCGACAGGGCTGGAAACACCATATATTTT	CASSLPDRAGNTIYF
TRBD1	few	TRBV5-4	TRBJ1-2	TGTGCCAGCAGCCAGGGGGCAAGCTATGGCTACACCTTC	CASSQGASYGYTF
NA	NA	TRBV27	TRBJ2-1	TGTGCCAGCACCTCCCGGTTACGAGGGGGAGAGGAAGAGCAGTTCTTC	CASTSRLRGGEEEQFF